The 9 T cell receptor beta chains reported below all come from one sample, sequenced in a study of vaccination and CD4 T cells after COVID-19. Time point reported: late sampling 161 to 241 days after vaccination in three convalescent patients. Treatment noted: approximately 9-day PBMC culture with coronavirus spike peptide pools or control peptides (ViraFEST assay). Oncomine TCR Beta short-read sequencing was applied to DNA from cultured CD4+ T cells. TCRdb processed the PCR reads anew with MiXCR; each CDR3 protein has one entry. The sample has 20,000 to 25,000 distinct CDR3 sequences; over 25% are singletons. Their specific antigens are unknown. Sequencing was performed on CD4+ T cells from blood, cultured in vitro, taken about 7 months after SARS-CoV-2 vaccination. Every receptor here comes from a human donor who had recovered from COVID-19.

This clonotype was seen only a few times. The V call is TRBV27, the J call TRBJ1-1; 7 nucleotides align to TRBD1. This CDR3 spans 16 amino acids. Germline trimming cut 2 bases from V and 4 bases from J; bases unmatched to any gene: 10. CDR1 MNHEY and CDR2 SMNVEV come from the germline V gene (reference sequence). CDR3 bases: TGTGCCAGCAGTTTACTCCCCGACAGGGTTACCACTGAAGCTTTCTTT. It specifies CASSLLPDRVTTEAFF.

This clonotype was counted a few times. V gene TRBV15 combines with J gene TRBJ2-3, with D unclear. V lost 0 bases and J 6 bases, leaving 10 bases between the germline ends. CDR1 LNHNV and CDR2 YYDKDF come from the germline V gene (reference sequence). This CDR3 is built from 14 residues. The CDR3 sequence is CATSRDSVPDTQYF. CDR3 bases: TGTGCCACCAGCAGAGATTCGGTTCCGGATACGCAGTATTTT.

The rearrangement joins TRBV7-2 to TRBJ1-6, with 8 nucleotides matching TRBD1. Germline V gene lookup returns CDR1 SGHTA and CDR2 FQGNSA. J gave up 14 bases and V 3 bases, and 3 bases lay outside the gene matches. The CDR3 length is 12 residues. The CDR3 loop is CASSFQDRALHF. The CDR3 DNA sequence: TGTGCCAGCAGCTTCCAGGACAGGGCCCTCCACTTT.

V is TRBV7-2 and J is TRBJ2-7, with 9 bases lining up with TRBD2. CDR3 length: 16 residues. Losses at the gene ends were 0 bases for V and 2 bases for J; bases not matched to a gene: 5. Germline V gene data show CDR1 as SGHTA and CDR2 as FQGNSA. This chain's CDR3 is CASSLAGLARTYEQYF. The CDR3 DNA sequence: TGTGCCAGCAGCTTAGCGGGACTAGCCCGTACCTACGAGCAGTACTTC.

This clonotype was seen more than once but under ten times. The V and J genes are TRBV10-3 and TRBJ1-5; 8 bases match TRBD1. Germline CDR1 and CDR2: ENHRY and SYGVKD. V lost 3 bases, J lost 4 bases, and 5 bases stayed unmatched. This CDR3 has 15 amino acids. Written as DNA, the CDR3 is TGTGCCATCAGTGATAGGACAGGGAGGAATCAGCCCCAGCATTTT. This encodes CAISDRTGRNQPQHF.

V usage is TRBV29-1 and J usage is TRBJ2-1, with 7 bases fitting TRBD1. In germline, CDR1 is SQVTM, CDR2 ANQGSEA. Trimming cost V 8 bases and J 0 bases; bases outside gene matches: 4. CDR3 length: 13 residues. CDR3 in amino acids: CSHGQDSYNEQFF. CDR3 in DNA: TGCAGCCACGGACAGGACTCCTACAATGAGCAGTTCTTC.

There are a few counts of this clonotype. The J gene is TRBJ1-5, the V gene TRBV20-1, with D hard to call. Deletions cut 6 bases from V and 0 bases from J, with 9 bases between. In germline, CDR1 is DFQATT, CDR2 SNEGSKA (reference sequence). CDR3 length equals 13 residues. The CDR3 DNA follows: TGCAGTGCCCTGTCAGATAGCAATCAGCCCCAGCATTTT. Protein: CSALSDSNQPQHF.

This clonotype was seen more than once but under ten times. The chain uses TRBV20-1 and TRBJ2-5; 12 nucleotides line up with TRBD2. The germline V gene has CDR1 DFQATT and CDR2 SNEGSKA (reference sequence). This CDR3 spans 15 amino acids. V trimming: 6 bases; J trimming: 1 base; junction bases outside the gene matches: 6. The CDR3 spells CSAFSLAGGQETQYF. The CDR3 DNA reads TGCAGTGCCTTCTCACTAGCGGGGGGCCAAGAGACCCAGTACTTC.

The chain is built from TRBV18 and TRBJ2-7, with 13 bases matching TRBD2. This CDR3 region has 15 residues. Germline V gene sequence: CDR1 KGHSH, CDR2 LQKENI. J was trimmed by 9 bases and V by 5 bases; bases with no gene match: 10. The CDR3 loop is CASSKDRLAGGPQYF. The CDR3 coding sequence is TGTGCCAGCTCAAAAGACAGACTAGCGGGGGGACCGCAGTACTTC.